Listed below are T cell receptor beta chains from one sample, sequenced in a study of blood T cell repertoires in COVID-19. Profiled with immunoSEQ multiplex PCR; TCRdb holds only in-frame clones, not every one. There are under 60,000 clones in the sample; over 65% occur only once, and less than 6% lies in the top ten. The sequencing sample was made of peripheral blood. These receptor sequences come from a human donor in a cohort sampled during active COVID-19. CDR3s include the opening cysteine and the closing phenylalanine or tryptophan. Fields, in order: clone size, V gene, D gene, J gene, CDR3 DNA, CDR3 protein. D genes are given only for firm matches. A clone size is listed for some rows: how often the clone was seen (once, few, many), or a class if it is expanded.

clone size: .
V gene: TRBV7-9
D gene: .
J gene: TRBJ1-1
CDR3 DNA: TGTGCCAGCAGCTCAAACAGGGTTCCGAACACTGAAGCTTTCTTT
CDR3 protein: CASSSNRVPNTEAFF

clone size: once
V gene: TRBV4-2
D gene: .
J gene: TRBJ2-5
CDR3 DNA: TGTGCCAGCAGCCCGGAGGGGGGGGTAGGACAAGAGACCCAGTACTTC
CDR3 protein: CASSPEGGVGQETQYF

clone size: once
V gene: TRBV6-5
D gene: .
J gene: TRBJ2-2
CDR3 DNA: TGTGCCAGCAGTTTGTGGGGGCCGGACACCGGGGAGCTGTTTTTT
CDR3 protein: CASSLWGPDTGELFF

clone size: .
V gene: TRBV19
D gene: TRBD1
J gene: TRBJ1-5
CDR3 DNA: TGTGCCAGTAGTGGCGGGACAGCGAGCAATCAGCCCCAGCATTTT
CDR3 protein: CASSGGTASNQPQHF

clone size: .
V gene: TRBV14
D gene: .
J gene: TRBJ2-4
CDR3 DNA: TGTGCCAGCACCGAATGGGGGAGGATGTTAGCCAAAAACATTCAGTACTTC
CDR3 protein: CASTEWGRMLAKNIQYF

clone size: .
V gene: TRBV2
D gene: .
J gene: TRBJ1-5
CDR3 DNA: TGTGCCAGCAGTGGAGGGAATAGCAATCAGCCCCAGCATTTT
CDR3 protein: CASSGGNSNQPQHF

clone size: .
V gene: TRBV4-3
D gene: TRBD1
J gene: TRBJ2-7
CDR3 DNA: TGCGCCAGCAGGCCGGGACAGGGGGCCTACGAGCAGTACTTC
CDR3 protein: CASRPGQGAYEQYF

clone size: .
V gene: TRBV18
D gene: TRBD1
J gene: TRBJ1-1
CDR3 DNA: TGTGCCAGCTCACCAAGTGGAGGGGGCCGCGGGTACACTGAAGCTTTCTTT
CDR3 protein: CASSPSGGGRGYTEAFF

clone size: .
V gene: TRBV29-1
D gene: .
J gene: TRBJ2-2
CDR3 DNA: TGCAGCGTTGACGGGGAGGGCGGGGGCAACACCGGGGAGCTGTTTTTT
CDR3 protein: CSVDGEGGGNTGELFF

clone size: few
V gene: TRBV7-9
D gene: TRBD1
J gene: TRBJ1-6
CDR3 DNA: TGTGCCAGCAGCCCAAGGGGGCTTGATAATTCACCCCTCCACTTT
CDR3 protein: CASSPRGLDNSPLHF

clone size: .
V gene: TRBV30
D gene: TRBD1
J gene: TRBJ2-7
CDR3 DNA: TGTGCCTGGAGCCACGGGACAGGGGGCCACGAGCAGTACTTC
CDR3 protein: CAWSHGTGGHEQYF

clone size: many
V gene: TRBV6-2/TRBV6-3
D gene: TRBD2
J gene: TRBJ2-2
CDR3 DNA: TGTGCCAGCACCCCCCGACTAGCGATGAACACCGGGGAGCTGTTTTTT
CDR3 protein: CASTPRLAMNTGELFF